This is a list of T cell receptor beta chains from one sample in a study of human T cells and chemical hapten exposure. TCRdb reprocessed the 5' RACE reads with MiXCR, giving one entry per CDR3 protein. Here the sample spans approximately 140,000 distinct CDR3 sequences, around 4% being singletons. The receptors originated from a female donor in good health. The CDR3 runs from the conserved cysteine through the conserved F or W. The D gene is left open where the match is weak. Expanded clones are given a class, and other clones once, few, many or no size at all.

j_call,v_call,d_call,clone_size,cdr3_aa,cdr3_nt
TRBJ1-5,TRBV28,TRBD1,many,CASSSHRDRFGQPQHF,TGTGCCAGCAGTTCACACCGGGACAGGTTCGGTCAGCCCCAGCATTTT
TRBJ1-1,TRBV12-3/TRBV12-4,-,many,CASSFGGHLNTEAFF,TGTGCCAGCAGTTTTGGTGGACACCTGAACACTGAAGCTTTCTTT
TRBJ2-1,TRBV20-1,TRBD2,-,CSALTRGDEQFF,TGCAGTGCCCTCACCCGGGGGGATGAGCAGTTCTTC
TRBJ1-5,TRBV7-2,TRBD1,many,CASSLAGRGNNQPQHF,TGTGCCAGCAGCTTAGCGGGCAGGGGGAACAATCAGCCCCAGCATTTT
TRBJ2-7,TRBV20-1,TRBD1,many,CSARDRMDRAYEQYF,TGCAGTGCTAGAGATCGTATGGACAGGGCCTACGAGCAGTACTTC
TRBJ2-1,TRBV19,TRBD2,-,CASSPTGGPYNEQFF,TGTGCCAGTAGTCCCACGGGGGGTCCCTACAATGAGCAGTTCTTC
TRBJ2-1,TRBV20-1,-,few,CSARDRWRSDEQFF,TGCAGTGCTAGAGATCGGTGGCGTTCCGATGAGCAGTTCTTC
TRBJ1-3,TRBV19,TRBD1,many,CASPGQGKRNTIYF,TGTGCCAGCCCGGGACAGGGGAAGAGAAACACCATATATTTT
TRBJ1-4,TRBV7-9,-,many,CASSFSDEKLFF,TGTGCCAGCAGCTTCTCCGATGAAAAACTGTTTTTT
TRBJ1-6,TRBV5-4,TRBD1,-,CASRSDRATDSPLHF,TGTGCCAGCAGATCGGACAGGGCCACGGATTCACCCCTCCACTTT
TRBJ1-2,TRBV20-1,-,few,CSAITVLHGYTF,TGCAGTGCTATTACAGTACTTCATGGCTACACCTTC
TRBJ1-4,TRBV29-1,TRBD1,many,CSGEDRVAEKLFF,TGCAGCGGGGAAGACAGGGTAGCTGAAAAACTGTTTTTT
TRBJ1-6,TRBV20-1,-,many,CSASRETVTPLHF,TGCAGTGCTAGTCGGGAGACGGTGACACCCCTCCACTTT
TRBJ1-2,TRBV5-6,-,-,CASSLYGTGPYGYTF,TGTGCCAGCAGCTTGTACGGGACGGGACCCTATGGCTACACCTTC
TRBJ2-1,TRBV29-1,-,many,CSVVMGGQWYNEQFF,TGCAGCGTTGTAATGGGGGGACAGTGGTACAATGAGCAGTTCTTC
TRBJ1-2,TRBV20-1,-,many,CSARVTRAHYGYTF,TGCAGTGCTAGAGTGACACGGGCACACTATGGCTACACCTTC
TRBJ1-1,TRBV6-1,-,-,CASIRSRAPGNTEAFF,TGTGCCAGCATCCGATCCCGAGCCCCGGGAAACACTGAAGCTTTCTTT
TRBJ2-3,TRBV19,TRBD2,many,CASSRLAGGGDTQYF,TGTGCCAGTAGTCGGCTAGCGGGGGGAGGAGATACGCAGTATTTT
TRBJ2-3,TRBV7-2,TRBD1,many,CASSLNRGRVSDTQYF,TGTGCCAGCAGCCTAAACAGGGGGCGCGTGTCAGATACGCAGTATTTT
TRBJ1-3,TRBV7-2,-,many,CASSISGWGRGGNTIYF,TGTGCCAGCAGCATATCCGGTTGGGGTCGCGGTGGAAACACCATATATTTT
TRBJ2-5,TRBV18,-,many,CASSPGAGSSRTQYF,TGTGCCAGCTCACCAGGCGCGGGGAGTTCCAGGACCCAGTACTTC
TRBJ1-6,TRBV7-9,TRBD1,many,CASSLEGTGQTVALHF,TGTGCCAGCAGCTTAGAAGGGACAGGGCAGACTGTCGCCCTCCACTTT
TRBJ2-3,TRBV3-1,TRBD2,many,CASSHLTSGGSTDTQYF,TGTGCCAGCAGCCATCTCACTAGCGGGGGGAGCACAGATACGCAGTATTTT
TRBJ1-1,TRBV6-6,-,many,CASSYSGYGMTEAFF,TGTGCCAGCAGTTACTCAGGGTATGGAATGACTGAAGCTTTCTTT
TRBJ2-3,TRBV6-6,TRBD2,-,CASSPGLAGEIDTQYF,TGTGCCAGCAGCCCTGGACTAGCGGGGGAGATAGATACGCAGTATTTT
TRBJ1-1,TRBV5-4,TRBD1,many,CASSRTGTGTEAFF,TGTGCCAGCAGCCGGACAGGGACGGGTACTGAAGCTTTCTTT
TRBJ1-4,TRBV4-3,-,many,CASSQQGYQEKLFF,TGCGCCAGCAGCCAACAGGGATATCAGGAAAAACTGTTTTTT
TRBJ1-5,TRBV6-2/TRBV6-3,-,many,CASSYGTVRNQPQHF,TGTGCCAGCAGCTACGGGACCGTGCGCAATCAGCCCCAGCATTTT
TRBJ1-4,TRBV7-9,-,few,CASSSGSTFEKLFF,TGTGCCAGCAGCTCGGGCAGCACTTTTGAAAAACTGTTTTTT
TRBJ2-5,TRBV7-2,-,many,CASSSRASAEETQYF,TGTGCCAGCAGCTCCCGGGCTAGCGCCGAAGAGACCCAGTACTTC
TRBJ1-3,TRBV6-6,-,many,CASSYLLDSASSGNTIYF,TGTGCCAGCAGTTACCTATTAGACAGTGCTTCCTCTGGAAACACCATATATTTT
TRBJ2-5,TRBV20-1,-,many,CSASLARQETQYF,TGCAGTGCTAGCTTAGCGAGACAGGAGACCCAGTACTTC
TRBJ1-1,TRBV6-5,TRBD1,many,CASSSGTGAPQAFF,TGTGCCAGCAGTTCCGGGACAGGGGCTCCCCAAGCTTTCTTT